The next 26 T cell receptor beta chains were all read from a single sample in a study of T cell responses to AZD1222 COVID-19 vaccine. The table came from immunoSEQ multiplex PCR; TCRdb's copy has only in-frame clones and leaves some out. The sample lists around 140,000 clones, roughly 90% occurring once. Sequenced material: peripheral blood, taken 28 days after the second AZD1222 dose. The receptors come from an adult who received the AZD1222 COVID-19 vaccine.

CDR3 bases: TGCGCCAGCAGCCCCGGTGGGGGCGCCTCGAACACTGAAGCTTTCTTT. Protein: CASSPGGGASNTEAFF. The genes are TRBV5-1 and TRBJ1-1, with D perhaps TRBD1 (6 bases). This CDR3 is 16 amino acids long. Trimming cost V 4 bases and J 1 base, with 17 bases left between them. Germline V gives CDR1 SGHRS, CDR2 YFSETQ.

This chain joins TRBV1 and TRBJ1-1. TRBV1 is a documented pseudogene. The CDR3 sequence is 14 residues long. CDR3 coding DNA: TGCACCAGCAGAGAAAGGGGGGCGAACACTGAAGCTTTCTTT. Translation: CTSRERGANTEAFF.

The V gene is TRBV27, the J gene TRBJ1-1, with a possible D match to TRBD1 (5 bases). Looked up from germline, CDR1 is MNHEY and CDR2 is SMNVEV (reference sequence). With 5 bases removed from V and 0 bases from J, the gap between germline ends came to 16 bases. The CDR3 runs 16 residues. Here the CDR3 DNA reads TGTGCCAGCAGTCCGCTAGGGGCGTCCATGAACACTGAAGCTTTCTTT. This translates into CASSPLGASMNTEAFF.

The V gene is TRBV11-2, the J gene TRBJ2-4; D is ambiguous. Germline V CDR1 and CDR2: SGHAT, FQNNGV. The CDR3 extends over 14 amino acids. V was shortened by 2 bases and J by 4 bases, with 9 bases between the two germline ends. Here the CDR3 DNA reads TGTGCCAGCAGCTTATCCTGGGGTAAAAACATTCAGTACTTC. Protein: CASSLSWGKNIQYF. Based on the CDR3 plus reference TRBV11-2 and TRBJ2-4, the full variable domain is EAGVAQSPRYKIIEKRQSVAFWCNPISGHATLYWYQQILGQGPKLLIQFQNNGVVDDSQLPKDRFSAERLKGVDSTLKIQPAKLEDSAVYLCASSLSWGKNIQYFGAGTRLSVL.

J is TRBJ2-2 and V is TRBV4-2; 10 nucleotides line up with TRBD2. CDR3 length: 17 residues. The J segment lost 6 bases and the V segment lost 6 bases, leaving 13 bases of the junction unmatched. CDR1 and CDR2 (germline): LGHNA, YNFKEQ. CDR3 in amino acids: CASRNGNLAGVAGELFF. The CDR3 DNA sequence: TGTGCCAGCAGGAACGGGAATCTAGCGGGAGTAGCCGGGGAGCTGTTTTTT.

The rearrangement links TRBV20-1 to TRBJ2-5; D gene unclear. Germline assignment: CDR1 DFQATT and CDR2 SNEGSKA (reference sequence). The CDR3 loop spans 10 amino acids. The V gene lost 4 bases and the J gene lost 5 bases, with 5 bases spanning the gap. The CDR3 sequence: CSANYETQYF. The CDR3, as DNA: TGCAGTGCTAATTACGAGACCCAGTACTTC.

Turning to this clone: A read error may produce the germline difference seen at one junction end. The chain has TRBV10-3 and TRBJ2-3, with 8 bases that match TRBD2. The germline gives CDR1 ENHRY, CDR2 SYGVKD. This CDR3 comprises 17 residues. Written as DNA, the CDR3 is TGTGCCATCAGTCCCTCCGGGGTAGCGGGAAGCATAGATACGCAGTATTTT. Residues: CAISPSGVAGSIDTQYF.

This rearrangement joins TRBV2 to TRBJ1-5; tentative D call: TRBD1 (5 bases). Trimming cost V 8 bases and J 2 bases, with 16 bases left between them. This CDR3 is 15 amino acids long. The germline CDR1 and CDR2 sequences are SNHLY and FYNNEI. Here the CDR3 DNA reads TGTGCCAGCGGAAGTCCCGGGACCCGCAATCAGCCCCAGCATTTT. It is translated as CASGSPGTRNQPQHF.

The gene calls are TRBV2 and TRBJ1-2; 8 bases are a match to TRBD1. CDR1 and CDR2 (germline): SNHLY, FYNNEI. The J segment lost 2 bases and the V segment lost 6 bases, leaving 8 bases of the junction unmatched. This CDR3 is 15 amino acids long. CDR3 loop: CASRQGQDGNYGYTF. CDR3 bases: TGTGCCAGCAGACAGGGACAGGATGGAAACTATGGCTACACCTTC.

J is TRBJ2-7 and V is TRBV28, with D possibly TRBD1 on 5 matching bases. Germline CDR1 MDHEN, CDR2 SYDVKM. Trimming left V 3 bases short and J 2 bases short, with 8 bases between. This CDR3 comprises 13 residues. The CDR3 region is CASSLGLTYEQYF. The CDR3 region has the DNA TGTGCCAGCAGTTTGGGGCTTACCTACGAGCAGTACTTC.

The CDR3: CASSLSLGTEAFF. The DNA for the CDR3 is TGTGCCAGCAGCCTATCCCTCGGCACTGAAGCTTTCTTT. This sequence joins TRBV7-9 and TRBJ1-1, with no clear D. The CDR3 has 13 amino acids. Germline V gene sequence: CDR1 SEHNR, CDR2 FQNEAQ (reference sequence). V lost 5 bases to trimming and J lost 4 bases, with 11 bases between them.

The chain carries TRBV18 and TRBJ1-1, with a weak D call TRBD1 (6 bases). The V end lost 4 bases, the J end lost 1 base, and 16 bases lay between the germline ends. Germline CDR1 KGHSH, CDR2 LQKENI. The CDR3 extends over 16 amino acids. The CDR3 sequence: CASSLRTANPNTEAFF. The CDR3 nucleotides are TGTGCCAGCTCACTCAGGACAGCAAACCCGAACACTGAAGCTTTCTTT.

The chain carries TRBV9 and TRBJ2-5; a weak D match, TRBD2 (5 bases). Germline V gives CDR1 SGDLS, CDR2 YYNGEE. Trimming took off 2 bases at V and 7 bases at J, with 12 bases between the two ends. CDR3 length: 13 residues. This chain's CDR3 is CASSVSREGTQYF. The CDR3, as DNA: TGTGCCAGCAGCGTGAGCCGCGAGGGGACCCAGTACTTC.

The V and J genes are TRBV30 and TRBJ1-6; possible D gene TRBD1, 6 bases. The CDR3 covers 14 residues. V lost 0 bases to trimming and J lost 6 bases, with 9 bases between them. CDR1 and CDR2 (germline): GTSNPN, SVGIG (reference sequence). CDR3 sequence reads: CAWSVDRFNSPLHF. CDR3 DNA sequence: TGTGCCTGGAGTGTAGACAGGTTTAATTCACCCCTCCACTTT.

The genes are TRBV2 and TRBJ1-1; possible D gene TRBD1, 6 bases. This CDR3 region has 14 residues. The V and J ends lost 7 bases and 5 bases respectively, with 17 bases between them. Germline V lookup: CDR1 SNHLY, CDR2 FYNNEI. CDR3 in amino acids: CASKFYKGVTEAFF. The CDR3 nucleotides read TGTGCCAGCAAGTTTTACAAGGGGGTAACTGAAGCTTTCTTT.

V usage is TRBV15 and J usage is TRBJ1-4; D possibly corresponds to TRBD1 (5 bases). Germline V gene lookup returns CDR1 LNHNV and CDR2 YYDKDF (reference sequence). Trimming cost V 9 bases and J 8 bases, with 19 bases left between them. CDR3 length: 14 residues. CDR3 amino acids: CATSSNRDLEKLFF. CDR3 DNA sequence: TGTGCCACTTCTTCAAACCGGGACCTAGAAAAACTGTTTTTT.

The chain recombines TRBV6-2 or TRBV6-3 with TRBJ2-7; 8 nucleotides match TRBD1. The CDR3 contains 15 residues. Germline lookup yields CDR1 MNHEY and CDR2 SVGEGT. V shed 2 bases and J 3 bases; nucleotides not matched to a gene: 6. The CDR3 DNA sequence: TGTGCCAGCAGTTACAGGGCAGGGGGCGTCTACGAGCAGTACTTC. Translating it yields CASSYRAGGVYEQYF.

In DNA, the CDR3 is TGTGCCAGCAGCCCCAATAGGGGAGGGCCCTACGAGCAGTACTTC. Amino acid sequence: CASSPNRGGPYEQYF. V is TRBV3-1 (or the pseudogene TRBV3-2) and J is TRBJ2-7, with 7 bases lining up with TRBD2. The CDR3 totals 15 residues. CDR1 is LGHDT and CDR2 is YNNKEL in the germline V gene (reference sequence). The V segment lost 4 bases and the J segment 2 bases; nucleotides outside the gene matches: 8.

This chain joins TRBV7-6 and TRBJ2-5, with 13 bases identical to TRBD2. The ends lost 5 bases at V and 0 bases at J; junction bases unmatched: 12. Germline CDR1 is SGHVS and CDR2 is FNYEAQ. This CDR3 contains 19 residues. The CDR3 sequence is CASSEIAGTSGDYQETQYF. CDR3 in DNA: TGTGCCAGCAGCGAAATTGCCGGGACTAGCGGGGATTACCAAGAGACCCAGTACTTC.

The chain links TRBV30 to TRBJ2-3, with 11 nucleotides matching TRBD2. CDR1 and CDR2 from the germline V gene are GTSNPN and SVGIG (reference sequence). CDR3 size: 15 residues. Trimming cost V 2 bases and J 7 bases; bases outside gene matches: 8. The CDR3 loop reads CAWSTPSGRSNTQYF. The CDR3 DNA is TGTGCCTGGAGTACACCTAGCGGGAGGAGTAATACGCAGTATTTT.

This clone was detected once. The chain carries TRBV19 and TRBJ2-2; TRBD1 or TRBD2 may be the D gene (6 bases each). Trimming left V 7 bases short and J 2 bases short, with 11 bases between. Germline CDR1 reads LNHDA; CDR2 reads SQIVND (reference sequence). This CDR3 contains 14 residues. CDR3 amino acids: CASTPGANTGELFF. As DNA, the CDR3 is TGTGCCAGTACCCCGGGGGCCAACACCGGGGAGCTGTTTTTT.

The chain employs TRBV19 and TRBJ1-5; 10 bases align to TRBD1. Germline V gene data show CDR1 as LNHDA and CDR2 as SQIVND (reference sequence). This CDR3 contains 14 residues. Losses at the gene ends were 9 bases for V and 5 bases for J; bases not matched to a gene: 7. This CDR3 reads CASQTGGSYQPQHF. DNA of the CDR3: TGTGCCAGCCAGACAGGGGGCAGCTATCAGCCCCAGCATTTT.

CDR3 DNA: TGTGCCAGCAGCTCCCTCCGGGTGCAGTTGGGACCCCAGCATTTT. As protein: CASSSLRVQLGPQHF. V gene TRBV28 combines with J gene TRBJ1-5; unclear D gene. V lost 6 bases and J 10 bases, leaving 22 bases between the germline ends. The germline CDR1 and CDR2 sequences are MDHEN and SYDVKM. The CDR3 is 15 amino acids.

The rearrangement links TRBV5-8 to TRBJ1-5; TRBD1 aligns across 10 bases. After removal of 4 bases from V and 0 bases from J, the junction contained 4 bases not matched to a gene. CDR3 length equals 16 residues. The V gene's germline CDR1 is SGHTS and CDR2 YDEGEE. CDR3 sequence (DNA): TGTGCCAGCAGCCCAGGGACAGGGGTTAGCAATCAGCCCCAGCATTTT. It is translated as CASSPGTGVSNQPQHF.

This clone was found once. This chain uses TRBV6-5 with TRBJ2-1; D remains unclear. Germline V gives CDR1 MNHEY, CDR2 SVGAGI. The CDR3 loop spans 15 amino acids. Trimming shortened V by 0 bases and J by 9 bases, and 15 bases separated the two germline ends. CDR3 loop: CASSYSILGQSEQFF. The DNA for the CDR3 is TGTGCCAGCAGTTACTCAATTCTAGGTCAAAGTGAGCAGTTCTTC.

V and J are TRBV6-8 and TRBJ1-2; D remains ambiguous. V lost 7 bases and J lost 0, with 15 bases in between. Germline V gene sequence: CDR1 MNHGY, CDR2 SAAAGT. This CDR3 contains 15 residues. Here the CDR3 reads CASTRLEPANYGYTF. In DNA form, the CDR3 reads TGTGCCAGCACCCGTCTTGAACCCGCTAACTATGGCTACACCTTC.